This T cell receptor (beta chain) was sequenced during a study of cytomegalovirus exposure and HLA in healthy donors. Study in general: The 100 to 150 validation repertoires matched the 600 to 700 first-cohort repertoires in platform, a later analysis reported.

Regarding this clone: As yet, its antigen is unknown.

Study-level points and caveats: Whilst most TCR sequences proved rare, a subset of public TCRs occurred across many donors. About 180 TCR beta chains were listed as cytomegalovirus-associated.

Profiled with immunoSEQ multiplex PCR; TCRdb holds only in-frame clones, not every one. Of some 69,000 clones listed, roughly 95% are singletons. The germline V gene encodes CDR1 MDHEN and CDR2 SYDVKM. This CDR3 region has 17 residues. The V end lost 5 bases, the J end lost 6 bases, and 26 bases lay between the germline ends. The chain joins TRBV28 to TRBJ2-7, with D possibly matching TRBD1 (5 bases). The specimen was PBMCs. This TCR was sampled from a woman aged 18-29 years in good health and CMV-seropositive. The CDR3 region is CASSRVTVRNSNGEQYF. CDR3 DNA: TGTGCCAGCAGTCGGGTGACAGTTCGCAACTCGAATGGCGAGCAGTACTTC.